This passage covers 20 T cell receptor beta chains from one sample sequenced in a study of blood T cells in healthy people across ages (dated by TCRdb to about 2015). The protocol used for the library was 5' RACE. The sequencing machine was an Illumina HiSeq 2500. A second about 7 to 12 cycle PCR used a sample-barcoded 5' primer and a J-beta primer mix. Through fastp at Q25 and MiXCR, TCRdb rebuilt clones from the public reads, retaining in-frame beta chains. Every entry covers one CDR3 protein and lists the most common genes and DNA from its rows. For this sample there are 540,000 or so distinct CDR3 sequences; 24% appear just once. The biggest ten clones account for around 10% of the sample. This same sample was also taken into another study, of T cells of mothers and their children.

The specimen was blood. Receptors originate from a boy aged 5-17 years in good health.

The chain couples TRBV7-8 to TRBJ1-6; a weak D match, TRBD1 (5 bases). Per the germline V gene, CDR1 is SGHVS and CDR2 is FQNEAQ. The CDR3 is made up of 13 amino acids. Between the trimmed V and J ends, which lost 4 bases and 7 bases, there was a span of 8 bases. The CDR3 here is CASSSGRNSPLHF. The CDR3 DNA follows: TGTGCCAGCAGCTCGGGACGGAATTCACCCCTCCACTTT.

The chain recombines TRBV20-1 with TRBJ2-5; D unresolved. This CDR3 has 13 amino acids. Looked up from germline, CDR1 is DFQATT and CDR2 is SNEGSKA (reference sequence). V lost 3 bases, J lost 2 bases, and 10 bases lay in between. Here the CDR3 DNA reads TGCAGTGCTAGTAGCCAGGCTCAAGAGACCCAGTACTTC. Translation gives CSASSQAQETQYF.

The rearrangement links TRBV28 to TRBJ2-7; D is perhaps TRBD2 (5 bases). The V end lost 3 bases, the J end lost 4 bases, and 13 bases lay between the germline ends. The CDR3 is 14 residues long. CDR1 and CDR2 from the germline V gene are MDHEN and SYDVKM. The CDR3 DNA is TGTGCCAGCAGTTTCCACGGACGGGATTACGAGCAGTACTTC. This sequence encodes CASSFHGRDYEQYF.

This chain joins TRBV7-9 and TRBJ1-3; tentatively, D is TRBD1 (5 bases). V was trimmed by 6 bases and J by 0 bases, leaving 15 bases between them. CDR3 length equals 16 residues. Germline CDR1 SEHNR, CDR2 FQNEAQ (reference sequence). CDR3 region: CASSKRGPNSGNTIYF. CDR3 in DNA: TGTGCCAGCAGTAAGAGGGGCCCGAACTCTGGAAACACCATATATTTT.

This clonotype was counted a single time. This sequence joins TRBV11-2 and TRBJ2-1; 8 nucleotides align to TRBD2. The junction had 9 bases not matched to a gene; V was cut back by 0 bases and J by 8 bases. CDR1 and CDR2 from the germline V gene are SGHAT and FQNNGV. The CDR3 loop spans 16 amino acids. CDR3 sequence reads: CASSLDGAGEIDEQFF. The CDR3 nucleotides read TGTGCCAGCAGCTTAGATGGAGCGGGAGAAATCGATGAGCAGTTCTTC. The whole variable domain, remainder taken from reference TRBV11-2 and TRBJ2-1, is EAGVAQSPRYKIIEKRQSVAFWCNPISGHATLYWYQQILGQGPKLLIQFQNNGVVDDSQLPKDRFSAERLKGVDSTLKIQPAKLEDSAVYLCASSLDGAGEIDEQFFGPGTRLTVL.

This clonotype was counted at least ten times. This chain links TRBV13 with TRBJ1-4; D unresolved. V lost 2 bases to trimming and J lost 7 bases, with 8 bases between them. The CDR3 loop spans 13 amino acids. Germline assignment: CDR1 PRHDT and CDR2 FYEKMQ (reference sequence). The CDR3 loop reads CASSLRRGEKLFF. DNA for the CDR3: TGTGCCAGCAGCTTAAGACGAGGTGAAAAACTGTTTTTT.

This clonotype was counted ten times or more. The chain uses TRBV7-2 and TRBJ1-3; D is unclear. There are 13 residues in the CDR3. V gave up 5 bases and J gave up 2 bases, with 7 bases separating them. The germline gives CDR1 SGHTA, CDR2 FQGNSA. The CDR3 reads CASSRSTGNTIYF. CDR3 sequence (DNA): TGTGCCAGCAGCCGATCAACTGGAAACACCATATATTTT.

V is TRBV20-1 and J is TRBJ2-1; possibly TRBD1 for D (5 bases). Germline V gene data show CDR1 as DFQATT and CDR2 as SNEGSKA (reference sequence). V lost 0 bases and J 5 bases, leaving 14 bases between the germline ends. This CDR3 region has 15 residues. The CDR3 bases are TGCAGTGCTAGAGATAGACAGAAACCTGACAATGAGCAGTTCTTC. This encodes CSARDRQKPDNEQFF.

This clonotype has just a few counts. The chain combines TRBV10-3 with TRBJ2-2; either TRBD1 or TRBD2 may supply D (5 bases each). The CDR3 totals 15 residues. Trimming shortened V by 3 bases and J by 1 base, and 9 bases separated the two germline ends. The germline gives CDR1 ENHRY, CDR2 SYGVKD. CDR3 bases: TGTGCCATCAGTGACCCGAGGGGGAACACCGGGGAGCTGTTTTTT. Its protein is CAISDPRGNTGELFF.

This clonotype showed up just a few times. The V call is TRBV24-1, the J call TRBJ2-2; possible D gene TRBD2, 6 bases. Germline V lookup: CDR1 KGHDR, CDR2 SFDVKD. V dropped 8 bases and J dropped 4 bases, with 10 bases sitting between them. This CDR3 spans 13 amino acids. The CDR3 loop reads CATKEGVTGELFF. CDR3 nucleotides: TGTGCCACCAAGGAGGGAGTCACCGGGGAGCTGTTTTTT.

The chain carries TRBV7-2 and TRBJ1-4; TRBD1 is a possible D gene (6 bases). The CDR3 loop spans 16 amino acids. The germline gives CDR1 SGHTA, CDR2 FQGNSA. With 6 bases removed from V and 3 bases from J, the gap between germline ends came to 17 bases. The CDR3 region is CASSPDRPGANEKLFF. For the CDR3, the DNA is TGTGCCAGCAGTCCGGACAGACCCGGGGCTAATGAAAAACTGTTTTTT.

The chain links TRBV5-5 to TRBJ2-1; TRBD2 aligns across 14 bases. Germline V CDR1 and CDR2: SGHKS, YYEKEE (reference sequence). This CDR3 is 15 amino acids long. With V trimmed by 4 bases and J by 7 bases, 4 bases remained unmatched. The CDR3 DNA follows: TGTGCCAGCAGCCCGACTAGCGGGGGGGCAAATGAGCAGTTCTTC. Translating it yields CASSPTSGGANEQFF.

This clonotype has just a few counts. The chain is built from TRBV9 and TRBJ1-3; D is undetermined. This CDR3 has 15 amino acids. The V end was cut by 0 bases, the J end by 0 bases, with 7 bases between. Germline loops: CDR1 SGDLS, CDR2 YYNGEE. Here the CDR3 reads CASSVGRGSGNTIYF. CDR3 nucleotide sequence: TGTGCCAGCAGCGTAGGACGGGGCTCTGGAAACACCATATATTTT.

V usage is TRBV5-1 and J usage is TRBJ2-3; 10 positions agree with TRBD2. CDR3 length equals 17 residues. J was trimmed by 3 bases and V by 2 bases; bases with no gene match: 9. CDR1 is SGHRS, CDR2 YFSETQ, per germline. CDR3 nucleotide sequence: TGCGCCAGCAGCTTTCGGTCTAGCGGGAGTTTAACAGATACGCAGTATTTT. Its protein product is CASSFRSSGSLTDTQYF.

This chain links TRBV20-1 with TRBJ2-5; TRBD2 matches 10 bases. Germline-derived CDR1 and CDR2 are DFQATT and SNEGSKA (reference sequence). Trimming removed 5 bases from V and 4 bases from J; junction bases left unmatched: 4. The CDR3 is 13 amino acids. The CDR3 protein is CSAEREGGETQYF. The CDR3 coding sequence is TGCAGTGCTGAGCGGGAGGGAGGAGAGACCCAGTACTTC.

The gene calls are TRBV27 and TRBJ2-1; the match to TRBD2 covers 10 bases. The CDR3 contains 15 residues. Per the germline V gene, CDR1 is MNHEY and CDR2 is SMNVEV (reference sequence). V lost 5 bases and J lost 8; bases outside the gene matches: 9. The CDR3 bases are TGTGCCAGCAGTGTGAAGCGGGAGGGTAGGTATGAGCAGTTCTTC. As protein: CASSVKREGRYEQFF.

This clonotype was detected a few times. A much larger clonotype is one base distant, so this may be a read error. DNA for the CDR3: TGTGCCAGCAACCAACAGGAGGAGAATGAAAAACTGTTTTTT. Translated: CASNQQEENEKLFF. The chain recombines TRBV14 with TRBJ1-4; weak D call: TRBD1 (5 bases). The CDR3 totals 14 residues. Germline-derived CDR1 and CDR2 are SGHDN and FVKESK.

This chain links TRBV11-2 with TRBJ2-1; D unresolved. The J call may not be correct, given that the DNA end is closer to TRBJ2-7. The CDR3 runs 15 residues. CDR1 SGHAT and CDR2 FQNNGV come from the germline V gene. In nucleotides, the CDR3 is TGTGCCAGCAGCTTAGCCCCTCGAGTACTCTACGAGCAGTACTTC. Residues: CASSLAPRVLYEQYF.

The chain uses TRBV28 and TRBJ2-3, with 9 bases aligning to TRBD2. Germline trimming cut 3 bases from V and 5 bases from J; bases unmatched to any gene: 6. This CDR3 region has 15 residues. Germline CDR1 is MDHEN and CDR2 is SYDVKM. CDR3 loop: CASSLEAGGRDTQYF. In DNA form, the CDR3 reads TGTGCCAGCAGTTTGGAGGCGGGGGGGCGAGATACGCAGTATTTT.

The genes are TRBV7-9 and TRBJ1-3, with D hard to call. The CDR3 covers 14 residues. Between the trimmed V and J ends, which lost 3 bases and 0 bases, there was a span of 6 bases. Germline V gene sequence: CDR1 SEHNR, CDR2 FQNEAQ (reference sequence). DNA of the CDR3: TGTGCCAGCAGCTTGGTCGGCTCTGGAAACACCATATATTTT. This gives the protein CASSLVGSGNTIYF.